Following are 18 T cell receptor beta chains from one sample sequenced in a study of PD-L1 blockade in urothelial cancer. Profiling relied on immunoSEQ multiplex PCR, and the TCRdb table lists in-frame clones only, not all of them. The sample lists about 51,000 clones; 88% were seen once. As for time point: peripheral blood 6 weeks after treatment start. The sequences come from PBMCs, collected around atezolizumab (anti-PD-L1) treatment. The receptors stem from a man between 60 and 75 years old with urothelial cancer.

V usage is TRBV7-6 and J usage is TRBJ2-7; 7 bases match TRBD1. This CDR3 is 16 amino acids long. CDR1 and CDR2 from the germline V gene are SGHVS and FNYEAQ. V was pared by 1 base and J by 1 base, with 7 bases of the junction left unmatched. Here the CDR3 DNA reads TGTGCCAGCAGCTTAGGTTCCCAGGGGGTTTCCTACGAGCAGTACTTC. Its translation: CASSLGSQGVSYEQYF.

This CDR3 reads CAWSLASGAQYF. The CDR3 coding sequence is TGTGCCTGGAGTTTGGCTAGCGGGGCGCAGTATTTT. The chain recombines TRBV30 with TRBJ2-3, with TRBD2 matching over 9 bases. Germline V gene data show CDR1 as GTSNPN and CDR2 as SVGIG (reference sequence). The CDR3 contains 12 residues. V shed 2 bases and J 10 bases; nucleotides not matched to a gene: 4. Looking up the rest from reference TRBV30 and TRBJ2-3 gives the full variable domain: SQTIHQWPATLVQPVGSPLSLECTVEGTSNPNLYWYRQAAGRGLQLLFYSVGIGQISSEVPQNLSASRPQDRQFILSSKKLLLSDSGFYLCAWSLASGAQYFGPGTRLTVL.

The CDR3 here is CTSTRRGKTQYF. For the CDR3, the DNA is TGCACCAGCACCAGAAGAGGGAAGACCCAGTACTTC. This rearrangement joins TRBV1 to TRBJ2-5; TRBD2 is the table's D call and was not checked against the DNA. TRBV1 is designated a pseudogene. This CDR3 comprises 12 residues.

The gene calls are TRBV4-3 and TRBJ2-7, with 10 positions matching TRBD2. The V gene's germline CDR1 is LGHNA and CDR2 YSLEER. The CDR3 length is 14 residues. The V and J ends lost 2 bases and 6 bases, in that order; junction bases with no gene match: 4. The CDR3 spells CASSQRTSGAEQYF. CDR3 in DNA: TGCGCCAGCAGCCAAAGGACTAGCGGAGCCGAGCAGTACTTC.

The chain's CDR3 is CASTPGQNSNQPQHF. The CDR3 DNA is TGTGCCAGTACCCCGGGACAGAATAGCAATCAGCCCCAGCATTTT. This sequence joins TRBV19 and TRBJ1-5, with 7 bases aligning to TRBD1. Germline V gene sequence: CDR1 LNHDA, CDR2 SQIVND (reference sequence). After removal of 7 bases from V and 0 bases from J, the junction contained 6 bases not matched to a gene. The CDR3 is 15 residues long.

This rearrangement joins TRBV9 to TRBJ1-4; TRBD1 aligns across 9 bases. This CDR3 region has 15 residues. Germline V CDR1 and CDR2: SGDLS, YYNGEE. The J segment lost 8 bases and the V segment lost 3 bases, leaving 8 bases of the junction unmatched. The CDR3 nucleotides read TGTGCCAGCAGCGCTGTGACAGGGGGTGGCGAAAAACTGTTTTTT. This gives the protein CASSAVTGGGEKLFF.

The CDR3 spells CASSFSGGLNTEAFF. The DNA of the CDR3 is TGTGCCAGCAGTTTTTCAGGGGGCCTGAACACTGAAGCTTTCTTT. The chain carries TRBV28 and TRBJ1-1, with TRBD1 matching 8 bases. The CDR3 has 15 amino acids. The V and J ends lost 3 bases and 0 bases, in that order; junction bases with no gene match: 3. The germline V gene has CDR1 MDHEN and CDR2 SYDVKM.

The chain has TRBV6-1 and TRBJ2-5; a possible D gene is TRBD1 (6 bases). CDR1 is MNHNS and CDR2 is SASEGT in the germline V gene. Trimming removed 7 bases from V and 4 bases from J, with 13 bases in between. There are 13 residues in the CDR3. The CDR3 DNA follows: TGTGCCAGCAAACAGGGATTTCTAGAGACCCAGTACTTC. As protein: CASKQGFLETQYF.

The J gene is TRBJ1-5, the V gene TRBV7-9, with 10 nucleotides matching TRBD1. Trimming at V came to 0 bases and at J to 2 bases, leaving 1 base not matched to a gene. The germline gives CDR1 SEHNR, CDR2 FQNEAQ (reference sequence). The CDR3 runs 16 residues. CDR3 loop: CASSLAGTGGNQPQHF. CDR3 DNA sequence: TGTGCCAGCAGCTTAGCCGGGACAGGGGGCAATCAGCCCCAGCATTTT. Using reference TRBV7-9 and TRBJ1-5 for the parts outside the CDR3, the full variable domain is DTGVSQNPRHKITKRGQNVTFRCDPISEHNRLYWYRQTLGQGPEFLTYFQNEAQLEKSRLLSDRFSAERPKGSFSTLEIQRTEQGDSAMYLCASSLAGTGGNQPQHFGDGTRLSIL.

Only a few counts were recorded for this clone. V is TRBV2 and J is TRBJ2-2, with TRBD2 identical over 7 bases. Germline trimming cut 5 bases from V and 6 bases from J; bases unmatched to any gene: 9. Looked up from germline, CDR1 is SNHLY and CDR2 is FYNNEI. The CDR3 covers 15 residues. This CDR3 is CASSIVPGGAGELFF. In nucleotides, the CDR3 is TGTGCCAGCAGTATTGTTCCGGGAGGCGCCGGGGAGCTGTTTTTT.

As for this clone: An end of the junction differs from the germline gene, which may be a read error. The V gene is TRBV7-8, the J gene TRBJ2-3; TRBD2 matches 11 bases. CDR3 size: 16 residues. Germline V gene data show CDR1 as SGHVS and CDR2 as FQNEAQ. In nucleotides, the CDR3 is TGTGCCAGCAGCTTACGAACTAGCGGGAGCAGAGATACGCAGTATTTT. Amino acid sequence: CASSLRTSGSRDTQYF. The variable domain in full, with the rest retrieved from reference TRBV7-8 and TRBJ2-3, is GAGVSQSPRYKVAKRGQDVALRCDPISGHVSLFWYQQALGQGPEFLTYFQNEAQLDKSGLPSDRFFAERPEGSVSTLKIQRTQQEDSAVYLCASSLRTSGSRDTQYFGPGTRLTVL.

The rearrangement links TRBV30 to TRBJ2-5; tentatively, D is TRBD2 (6 bases). V was cut by 0 bases and J by 6 bases, with 14 bases left in between. Germline CDR1 is GTSNPN and CDR2 is SVGIG (reference sequence). This CDR3 comprises 14 residues. The CDR3 DNA reads as TGTGCCTGGAGTGTCTCGCGGGGTACGAAGACCCAGTACTTC. Protein product: CAWSVSRGTKTQYF.

V usage is TRBV2 and J usage is TRBJ2-7, with 13 bases that match TRBD2. The length of the CDR3 is 17 residues. Germline V gives CDR1 SNHLY, CDR2 FYNNEI. V was pared by 2 bases and J by 2 bases, with 6 bases of the junction left unmatched. CDR3 sequence: CASSERGGLAGPYEQYF. CDR3 sequence (DNA): TGTGCCAGCAGTGAAAGGGGGGGACTAGCGGGGCCCTACGAGCAGTACTTC. The full variable domain, its missing parts supplied by reference TRBV2 and TRBJ2-7, is EPEVTQTPSHQVTQMGQEVILRCVPISNHLYFYWYRQILGQKVEFLVSFYNNEISEKSEIFDDQFSVERPDGSNFTLKIRSTKLEDSAMYFCASSERGGLAGPYEQYFGPGTRLTVT.

The chain couples TRBV18 to TRBJ1-1, with D perhaps matching TRBD1 (6 bases). V lost 1 base and J 0 bases, leaving 9 bases between the germline ends. The CDR3 extends over 15 amino acids. Germline V CDR1 and CDR2: KGHSH, LQKENI. CDR3 bases: TGTGCCAGCTCACCACAGGGGGAAGTGAACACTGAAGCTTTCTTT. The encoded protein is CASSPQGEVNTEAFF.

This clone was seen once. The chain carries TRBV7-2 and TRBJ2-3; D ambiguous. The V and J ends lost 5 bases and 4 bases respectively, with 7 bases between them. The CDR3 covers 12 residues. The germline CDR1 and CDR2 sequences are SGHTA and FQGNSA. The CDR3 here is CASSGLADTQYF. The CDR3 DNA is TGTGCCAGCAGCGGCCTAGCAGATACGCAGTATTTT.

The CDR3 DNA sequence: TGTGCCAGCAGTGTCAGGATTTCCTACAATGAGCAGTTCTTC. This encodes CASSVRISYNEQFF. This chain links TRBV2 with TRBJ2-1, with D hard to call. The germline V and J ends were trimmed by 4 bases and 1 base, with 8 bases remaining between them. CDR1 is SNHLY and CDR2 is FYNNEI in the germline V gene. This CDR3 is 14 amino acids long.

Written as DNA, the CDR3 is TGTGCCAGCAGCTTGCACACCTTTAACTATGGCTACACCTTC. Protein sequence: CASSLHTFNYGYTF. The chain has TRBV5-6 and TRBJ1-2; D is unclear. The CDR3 totals 14 residues. Germline assignment: CDR1 SGHDT and CDR2 YYEEEE. V shed 1 base and J shed 1 base, with 8 bases lying between them.

The rearrangement uses TRBV13 and TRBJ2-5, with 8 bases lining up with TRBD2. CDR1 and CDR2 from the germline V gene are PRHDT and FYEKMQ (reference sequence). The CDR3 covers 17 residues. Trimming at V came to 2 bases and at J to 7 bases, leaving 15 bases not matched to a gene. The CDR3 here is CASSLRFERGSLGTQYF. CDR3 sequence (DNA): TGTGCCAGCAGCTTACGGTTCGAGCGGGGGTCCTTGGGGACCCAGTACTTC. Variable domain in full (rest from reference TRBV13 and TRBJ2-5): AAGVIQSPRHLIKEKRETATLKCYPIPRHDTVYWYQQGPGQDPQFLISFYEKMQSDKGSIPDRFSAQQFSDYHSELNMSSLELGDSALYFCASSLRFERGSLGTQYFGPGTRLLVL.